This entry is about one TCR beta chain. Clones were read by immunoSEQ multiplex PCR, and TCRdb kept only the in-frame ones, dropping some. The sample lists 300,000 to 500,000 clones, 88% occurring once. The CDR3 covers 15 residues. Germline-derived CDR1 and CDR2 are SGHAT and FQNNGV. V dropped 7 bases and J dropped 0 bases, with 15 bases sitting between them. The data originate from a study of blood T cell repertoires in COVID-19. Study-level information: COVID-19 samples collected from the United States, Italy and Spain covered acute and convalescent phases.

Participants reported their clinical history, and cohort assignment relied on those reports. The genes are TRBV11-2 and TRBJ1-2, with D tentatively TRBD1 (5 bases). This receptor was taken from a woman in her thirties or forties with acute COVID-19. Sequenced: PBMCs or T cells enriched from blood (not recorded which). The CDR3 DNA is TGTGCCAGCACCCTATTGGACAAACCTAACTATGGCTACACCTTC. Its translation: CASTLLDKPNYGYTF.